This T cell receptor (beta chain) was sequenced during a study of T cells after yellow fever vaccination. The CDR3 sequence is 11 residues long. The germline V gene encodes CDR1 SQVTM and CDR2 ANQGSEA. Trimming took 6 bases from V and 7 from J, leaving 10 bases between them. 5'RACE template switching added a universal primer site and UMIs to TCR cDNA. In TCRdb, the 5' RACE reads were re-called with MiXCR into one record per CDR3 protein. The sample has about 68,000 distinct CDR3 sequences, over 6.5% seen once. This clonotype has ten or more counts. The antigen is undetermined. General study points: Overall, a small share of clonotypes was seen in both CD4 and CD8 compartments. Although the secondary response was weaker, it peaked faster, at day 5 versus 15.

This receptor was obtained from a young man who received the YFV17D yellow fever vaccine. The chain uses TRBV29-1 and TRBJ2-1; D is unclear. The input for sequencing was CD8+ T cells sorted from PBMCs, taken about 41 days after the first yellow fever vaccination. Here the CDR3 reads CSVRSLNEQFF. CDR3 sequence (DNA): TGCAGCGTCCGTAGCCTTAATGAGCAGTTCTTC.